Reported below is one TCR beta chain. Its specificity is unknown. CDR1 and CDR2 from the germline V gene are MNHEY and SMNVEV (reference sequence). V was trimmed by 5 bases and J by 2 bases, leaving 10 bases between them. CDR3 size: 13 residues. The data stem from a study of OX40 agonist ivuxolimab in advanced cancers. Across the whole study: The eligibility criteria allowed prior anti-PD-1, anti-PD-L1 or anti-CTLA-4 therapy, and 30% to 40% had some.

Overall study findings and caveats: Partial responders receiving 0.1-3.0 mg/kg showed among the lowest clonal expansion. CD8+ T cells averaged more expanded clones than CD4+.

The repertoire was sequenced with immunoSEQ multiplex PCR; TCRdb's copy has only in-frame clones and lacks some. This sample has some 17,000 clones, with about 86% found just once. On cycle 4 day 1 and cycle 7 day 1, as well as at baseline, blood was sampled. Sample: CD4+ or CD8+ T cells sorted from blood, taken in a trial of the OX40 agonist ivuxolimab. The origin of this receptor is an adult with an advanced solid tumor such as melanoma, head and neck, liver or kidney cancer. The V gene is TRBV27, the J gene TRBJ2-7; D not resolved. CDR3 in amino acids: CASSRFGTYEQYF. The DNA of the CDR3 is TGTGCCAGCAGTAGGTTCGGTACCTACGAGCAGTACTTC.